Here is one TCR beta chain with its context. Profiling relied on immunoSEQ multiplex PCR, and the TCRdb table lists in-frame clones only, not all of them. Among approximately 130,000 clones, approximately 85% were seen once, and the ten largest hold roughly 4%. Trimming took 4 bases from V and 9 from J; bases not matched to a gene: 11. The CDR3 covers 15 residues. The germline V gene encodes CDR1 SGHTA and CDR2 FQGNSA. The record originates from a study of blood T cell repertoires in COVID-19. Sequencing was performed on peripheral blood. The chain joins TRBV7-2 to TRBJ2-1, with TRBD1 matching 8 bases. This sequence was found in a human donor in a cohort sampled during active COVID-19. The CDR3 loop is CASSSRRTGFGEQFF. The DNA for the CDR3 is TGTGCCAGCAGCTCAAGGCGGACAGGGTTCGGTGAGCAGTTCTTC.